These T cell receptor beta chains were read from a single sample in a study of cytomegalovirus exposure and HLA in healthy donors. Here immunoSEQ multiplex PCR was the method, and the copy in TCRdb shows in-frame clones only, minus some. The repertoire holds 130,000 to 150,000 clones, 70% to 80% seen once, with under 4.5% in the top ten. Source material: PBMCs. The receptor source for this set is a man aged 18 to 30 in good health and CMV-seronegative. Each CDR3 is given with its conserved first and last residue. The order of the fields is V gene, clone size, J gene, CDR3 protein. Part of the rows lack a size; the others show once, few, many or a class for expanded clones.

V gene: TRBV30; clone size: .; J gene: TRBJ2-5; CDR3 protein: CAWRETEETQYF
V gene: TRBV12-5; clone size: few; J gene: TRBJ2-2; CDR3 protein: CASGVIGVVTGELFF
V gene: TRBV5-4; clone size: .; J gene: TRBJ2-7; CDR3 protein: CASSPAGTGIYEQYF
V gene: TRBV7-2; clone size: .; J gene: TRBJ2-7; CDR3 protein: CASSFGGSYEQYF
V gene: TRBV9; clone size: .; J gene: TRBJ2-7; CDR3 protein: CASSVGAGDYEQYF
V gene: TRBV19; clone size: .; J gene: TRBJ2-3; CDR3 protein: CASSGQGQPTDTQYF
V gene: TRBV6-5; clone size: .; J gene: TRBJ1-1; CDR3 protein: CASSYSGSLNTEAFF
V gene: TRBV14; clone size: .; J gene: TRBJ1-2; CDR3 protein: CASRGEGGLFNYGYTF
V gene: TRBV6-5; clone size: .; J gene: TRBJ1-1; CDR3 protein: CASKSPGTNTEAFF
V gene: TRBV27; clone size: .; J gene: TRBJ1-5; CDR3 protein: CASSSSTEQPQHF
V gene: TRBV6-5; clone size: .; J gene: TRBJ2-7; CDR3 protein: CASSRAYGKQYF
V gene: TRBV27; clone size: .; J gene: TRBJ1-4; CDR3 protein: CASSLSRAPLGKLFF
V gene: TRBV5-4; clone size: .; J gene: TRBJ2-5; CDR3 protein: CASSPGTVRTGETQYF
V gene: TRBV28; clone size: .; J gene: TRBJ1-3; CDR3 protein: CASSFRSGNTIYF
V gene: TRBV6-5; clone size: .; J gene: TRBJ2-5; CDR3 protein: CASSSAGTRETQYF
V gene: TRBV6-1; clone size: few; J gene: TRBJ2-6; CDR3 protein: CASSEARQASGANVLTF
V gene: TRBV30; clone size: .; J gene: TRBJ1-4; CDR3 protein: CAWTSDRGEEKLFF
V gene: TRBV5-1; clone size: .; J gene: TRBJ2-7; CDR3 protein: CASSLYWGPLLLSYEQYF
V gene: TRBV27; clone size: .; J gene: TRBJ2-1; CDR3 protein: CASSLYRVSYNEQFF
V gene: TRBV7-6; clone size: .; J gene: TRBJ1-4; CDR3 protein: CASSLRQQVKLFF
V gene: TRBV9; clone size: .; J gene: TRBJ2-7; CDR3 protein: CASSADSLSYEQYF
V gene: TRBV10-1; clone size: few; J gene: TRBJ1-3; CDR3 protein: CASSESPTDRVSCYSGNTIYF
V gene: TRBV7-8; clone size: .; J gene: TRBJ2-5; CDR3 protein: CASSYDPGSQETQYF
V gene: TRBV6-1; clone size: .; J gene: TRBJ1-2; CDR3 protein: CASRRSDGYTF
V gene: TRBV5-1; clone size: few; J gene: TRBJ2-3; CDR3 protein: CASSQGAGTDTQYF
V gene: TRBV18; clone size: .; J gene: TRBJ2-1; CDR3 protein: CASSPGTGAYEQFF
V gene: TRBV10-1; clone size: .; J gene: TRBJ2-3; CDR3 protein: CASSEQVSDTQYF
V gene: TRBV2; clone size: once; J gene: TRBJ2-7; CDR3 protein: CASSQTYRAEQYF
V gene: TRBV27; clone size: few; J gene: TRBJ2-6; CDR3 protein: CARTPTGGSGANVLTF
V gene: TRBV11-2; clone size: .; J gene: TRBJ2-7; CDR3 protein: CASSLGARGTYEQYF
V gene: TRBV27; clone size: few; J gene: TRBJ2-5; CDR3 protein: CASSLSGRRGQKETQYF
V gene: TRBV19; clone size: .; J gene: TRBJ1-2; CDR3 protein: CASSDRVRPQDGYTF
V gene: TRBV6-6; clone size: few; J gene: TRBJ1-4; CDR3 protein: CASRTPTGFGEKLFF
V gene: TRBV7-9; clone size: .; J gene: TRBJ1-1; CDR3 protein: CASGTALSNTEAFF
V gene: TRBV13; clone size: few; J gene: TRBJ2-6; CDR3 protein: CASMGLPGQLSGANVLTF
V gene: TRBV27; clone size: .; J gene: TRBJ2-3; CDR3 protein: CASSGQGEADTQYF